This T cell receptor (beta chain) is drawn from a study of response to subunit inactivated influenza vaccine (dated by TCRdb to the late 2010s). With regard to the full study: Deep quantitative profiling of the T cell receptor repertoire was used in the study to follow responses to a trivalent subunit inactivated influenza vaccine.

Overall study outcomes, separate from this receptor: The authors suggested that each seasonal influenza vaccination may recruit only a limited number of new T cells.

V lost 3 bases and J lost 1 base; the stretch between them is 9 bases long. The CDR3 starts with the cysteine, ends with the phenylalanine, and has 14 residues. Just CDR3 DNA is preserved here, 42 bases in frame from base 1. The CDR1 and CDR2 encoded by the germline V gene are LGHNA and YSLEER. Of note for this clonotype: Its antigen target is currently unknown. No much larger clone is present one base from it, and per-base qualities are unavailable.

Library preparation employed RT-PCR. Sequencing took place on an Illumina HiSeq 2500. The public reads were run again by TCRdb, first through fastp at Q25 and then through MiXCR, and only productive beta chains were kept. Rows are combined by CDR3 protein, so each entry shows the most common genes and DNA. Recorded for this sample are around 530,000 distinct CDR3 sequences; about 12% of them occurred a single time. Roughly 10% of the sample goes to the ten largest clones. The clonotype originates from a man aged 50-60 years who received an inactivated influenza vaccine. Donor details come from another sample of the same person, matched by shared clones. Rearrangement joined TRBV4-3 to TRBJ1-1; the D segment cannot be called with confidence. Material: PBMCs from blood, obtained on the day of vaccination. This receptor has the CDR3 CASSQSIRNTEAFF. In nucleotides, the sequence is TGCGCCAGCAGCCAGTCGATCAGGAACACTGAAGCTTTCTTT.